Each of the 3 T cell receptor beta chains below was sequenced from the same sample in a study of T cell responses to AZD1222 COVID-19 vaccine (dated by TCRdb to 2020 to 2022). The time point tag for this specimen amounts to: sample from adult after SARS-CoV-2 infection, after symptom onset. Libraries were made using the immunoSEQ multiplex PCR assay. As stored in TCRdb, this immuneACCESS dataset retains in-frame rearrangements with V and J assigned. A fraction of the clones does not appear; measured against another copy, unresolved V genes explain less than half of the discrepancy, and the remainder lacks a known reason. This sample comprises over 110,000 clones, roughly 93% of them detected only once. The ten largest make up around 12% of the sample. The sample here was peripheral blood, taken after recovery from COVID-19. These receptors were taken from an adult who had recovered from COVID-19.

This clone was seen a single time. The V call is TRBV13, the J call TRBJ2-7; the D gene is possibly TRBD2 (6 bases). Between the trimmed V and J ends, which lost 6 bases and 2 bases, there was a span of 17 bases. Germline lookup yields CDR1 PRHDT and CDR2 FYEKMQ (reference sequence). This CDR3 is 15 amino acids long. The CDR3 sequence is CASRHLAGSAYEQYF. CDR3 bases: TGTGCCAGCAGGCATCTTGCGGGGTCTGCCTACGAGCAGTACTTC. Full variable domain (rest looked up from reference TRBV13 and TRBJ2-7): AAGVIQSPRHLIKEKRETATLKCYPIPRHDTVYWYQQGPGQDPQFLISFYEKMQSDKGSIPDRFSAQQFSDYHSELNMSSLELGDSALYFCASRHLAGSAYEQYFGPGTRLTVT.

The chain has TRBV12-3 or TRBV12-4 and TRBJ2-3; D is unresolved. Trimming stripped 5 bases from V and 4 bases from J, with 4 bases between. The CDR3 is 11 residues long. The CDR3 nucleotides read TGTGCCAGCAGTCTCGCAGATACGCAGTATTTT. The encoded protein is CASSLADTQYF.

The V call is TRBV6-5, the J call TRBJ1-1; 9 bases align to TRBD1. The length of the CDR3 is 14 residues. Germline-derived CDR1 and CDR2 are MNHEY and SVGAGI. The V and J ends lost 6 bases and 6 bases, in that order; junction bases with no gene match: 8. The CDR3 spells CASRWTGVPPEAFF. The DNA for the CDR3 is TGTGCCAGCAGGTGGACAGGGGTCCCCCCTGAAGCTTTCTTT.